The 20 T cell receptor beta chains in this list originate from one sample, sequenced in a study of neurological immune-mediated disorders. TCRdb passed the 5' RACE reads through MiXCR, listing each CDR3 protein once. The table records about 59,000 distinct CDR3 sequences, 24% of them present only once. Regarding time point: technical triplicate 2. The sample consisted of PBMCs. Receptors were obtained from a man between 60 and 70 years old with HTLV-1-associated myelopathy (HAM/TSP).

This clonotype was counted ten times or more. This chain joins TRBV14 and TRBJ1-1; TRBD1 matches at 7 bases. CDR1 and CDR2 (germline): SGHDN, FVKESK. The J segment lost 1 base and the V segment lost 4 bases, leaving 9 bases of the junction unmatched. This CDR3 is built from 16 residues. Written as DNA, the CDR3 is TGTGCCAGCAGCCGTCCAGGGGACAGCTGGAACACTGAAGCTTTCTTT. Translated: CASSRPGDSWNTEAFF.

The CDR3: CASSTYIGGNTIYF. CDR3 nucleotides: TGCGCCAGCAGCACGTACATAGGGGGAAACACCATATATTTT. V and J are TRBV5-1 and TRBJ1-3; D is unresolved. CDR3 length: 14 residues. The germline CDR1 and CDR2 sequences are SGHRS and YFSETQ. V dropped 4 bases and J dropped 4 bases, with 12 bases sitting between them.

Points on this clonotype: This likely comes from a read error, as the CDR3 has no conserved phenylalanine or tryptophan at its end. The chain recombines TRBV29-1 with TRBJ1-5, with TRBD1 identical over 7 bases. Near its end, the DNA agrees better with TRBJ2-3, so the J call may be wrong. The V gene's germline CDR1 is SQVTM and CDR2 ANQGSEA. The CDR3 consists of 13 residues. CDR3: CSVVDRPQGPQYL. The CDR3 bases are TGCAGCGTTGTGGACAGGCCTCAGGGGCCCCAGTATTTA.

This clonotype occurred many times. The chain combines TRBV20-1 with TRBJ2-1, with 11 bases matching TRBD2. Germline V lookup: CDR1 DFQATT, CDR2 SNEGSKA (reference sequence). The CDR3 is 15 residues long. V lost 0 bases and J lost 7; bases outside the gene matches: 5. In DNA form, the CDR3 reads TGCAGTGCTAGAGATCGCCTAGCGGGAGGAAATGAGCAGTTCTTC. Its translation is CSARDRLAGGNEQFF.

The chain carries TRBV12-3 or TRBV12-4 and TRBJ2-1, with 9 bases identical to TRBD2. J lost 5 bases, V lost 5 bases, and 7 bases had no gene match. The CDR3 contains 15 residues. The CDR3 nucleotides are TGTGCCAGCAGTACGGGACTAGCAGCTAACAATGAGCAGTTCTTC. It translates to CASSTGLAANNEQFF.

The chain has TRBV12-3 or TRBV12-4 and TRBJ2-1, with a tentative D call TRBD2 (5 bases). The length of the CDR3 is 15 residues. V lost 7 bases, J lost 1 base, and 14 bases lay in between. Here the CDR3 reads CASTLGGRSYNEQFF. CDR3 nucleotide sequence: TGTGCCAGCACCTTGGGTGGGAGATCCTACAATGAGCAGTTCTTC.

This clonotype was recorded many times. The chain employs TRBV27 and TRBJ1-3; no clear D. The germline gives CDR1 MNHEY, CDR2 SMNVEV (reference sequence). This CDR3 region has 14 residues. Trimming cost V 2 bases and J 2 bases, with 7 bases left between them. The CDR3 loop reads CASSLRGAGNTIYF. The CDR3 DNA sequence: TGTGCCAGCAGTTTACGGGGTGCTGGAAACACCATATATTTT.

This clonotype was seen at least ten times. This chain joins TRBV11-3 and TRBJ2-2, with D hard to call. In germline, CDR1 is SGHNT, CDR2 YENEEA. V was shortened by 6 bases and J by 4 bases, with 3 bases between the two germline ends. The CDR3 runs 11 residues. CDR3 loop: CASRGTGELFF. In nucleotides, the CDR3 is TGTGCCAGCAGGGGCACCGGGGAGCTGTTTTTT.

This clonotype was counted many times. The genes are TRBV7-2 and TRBJ2-1; 8 nucleotides agree with TRBD1. The CDR3 spans 15 residues. Germline CDR1 is SGHTA and CDR2 is FQGNSA. V shed 5 bases, J shed 2 bases, and the junction held 5 bases outside the gene matches. CDR3 in amino acids: CASSQDREPYNEQFF. The CDR3 DNA reads as TGTGCCAGCAGCCAGGACAGGGAACCCTACAATGAGCAGTTCTTC. Looking up the rest from reference TRBV7-2 and TRBJ2-1 gives the full variable domain: GAGVSQSPSNKVTEKGKDVELRCDPISGHTALYWYRQSLGQGLEFLIYFQGNSAPDKSGLPSDRFSAERTGGSVSTLTIQRTQQEDSAVYLCASSQDREPYNEQFFGPGTRLTVL.

This clonotype was seen many times. The rearrangement links TRBV29-1 to TRBJ2-3; TRBD1 might be the D (5 bases). The CDR3 has 13 amino acids. CDR1 and CDR2 from the germline V gene are SQVTM and ANQGSEA. Trimming cost V 3 bases and J 1 base, with 8 bases left between them. The CDR3 sequence: CSVERQRTDTQYF. The DNA for the CDR3 is TGCAGCGTTGAGCGACAGCGCACAGATACGCAGTATTTT.

This clonotype was counted at least ten times. The chain combines TRBV20-1 with TRBJ2-1, with 12 bases that match TRBD2. This CDR3 has 15 amino acids. Losses at the gene ends were 3 bases for V and 1 base for J; bases not matched to a gene: 1. Germline values: CDR1 DFQATT, CDR2 SNEGSKA (reference sequence). The CDR3 loop reads CSARGTSGSYNEQFF. The CDR3 DNA reads as TGCAGTGCTAGGGGGACTAGCGGGTCCTACAATGAGCAGTTCTTC.

This clonotype was seen a few times. The chain joins TRBV18 to TRBJ2-1, with 9 bases matching TRBD2. The length of the CDR3 is 14 residues. V was clipped by 4 bases and J by 7 bases; unmatched bases: 5. Germline V CDR1 and CDR2: KGHSH, LQKENI. The CDR3 region is CASSLSSGSNEQFF. The CDR3 nucleotides are TGTGCCAGCTCACTAAGTAGCGGGAGTAATGAGCAGTTCTTC.

With respect to this clonotype: A read error is likely, as this CDR3 ends without the conserved phenylalanine or tryptophan. The chain links TRBV20-1 to TRBJ2-7; no reliable D call. The length of the CDR3 is 12 residues. Germline CDR1 DFQATT, CDR2 SNEGSKA (reference sequence). Trimming removed 6 bases at V and 5 bases at J, with 14 bases between. CDR3 sequence: CSATSQVDEQYL. CDR3 nucleotide sequence: TGCAGTGCGACAAGCCAGGTCGACGAGCAGTACCTT.

This clonotype has a count of ten or more. This chain joins TRBV20-1 and TRBJ2-7, with D unresolved. The length of the CDR3 is 14 residues. Germline CDR1 reads DFQATT; CDR2 reads SNEGSKA (reference sequence). Trimming stripped 2 bases from V and 2 bases from J, with 13 bases between. The CDR3 is CSARYPSRAYEQYF. The CDR3 DNA reads as TGCAGTGCTAGATACCCCTCCCGAGCCTACGAGCAGTACTTC.

This clonotype was recorded many times. The chain joins TRBV5-1 to TRBJ2-3, with D possibly being TRBD2 (6 bases). The germline CDR1 and CDR2 sequences are SGHRS and YFSETQ. This CDR3 contains 16 residues. V lost 3 bases and J lost 4, with 18 bases in between. The chain's CDR3 is CASSSSQGGWPDTQYF. DNA of the CDR3: TGCGCCAGCAGCTCGTCCCAGGGAGGTTGGCCAGATACGCAGTATTTT.

For this clonotype: A read error may explain this, as a much larger clone is one base away. The V and J genes are TRBV29-1 and TRBJ2-7; D is possibly TRBD2 (6 bases). CDR3 length: 13 amino acids. V dropped 6 bases and J dropped 7 bases, with 19 bases sitting between them. Germline CDR1 reads SQVTM; CDR2 reads ANQGSEA. CDR3 sequence: CSVVLTVGGEQYF. The DNA for the CDR3 is TGCAGCGTCGTTTTAACTGTGGGGGGAGAGCAGTACTTC.

This clonotype was picked up one time. This chain links TRBV18 with TRBJ2-1; TRBD1 aligns across 9 bases. V lost 6 bases and J lost 3; bases outside the gene matches: 6. The CDR3 is 15 amino acids. Germline V gene sequence: CDR1 KGHSH, CDR2 LQKENI. CDR3 sequence: CASSQGTGNYNEQFF. CDR3 sequence (DNA): TGTGCCAGCTCGCAAGGGACAGGGAACTACAATGAGCAGTTCTTC.

In its sample, this clonotype was seen many times. The V gene is TRBV15, the J gene TRBJ2-1, with D unresolved. V lost 3 bases to trimming and J lost 0 bases, with 15 bases between them. This CDR3 region has 17 residues. Germline lookup yields CDR1 LNHNV and CDR2 YYDKDF (reference sequence). CDR3 sequence: CATSSRLVGSSYNEQFF. In DNA form, the CDR3 reads TGTGCCACCAGCAGTCGGTTGGTGGGAAGCTCCTACAATGAGCAGTTCTTC. Full variable domain (outside the CDR3, taken from reference TRBV15 and TRBJ2-1): DAMVIQNPRYQVTQFGKPVTLSCSQTLNHNVMYWYQQKSSQAPKLLFHYYDKDFNNEADTPDNFQSRRPNTSFCFLDIRSPGLGDTAMYLCATSSRLVGSSYNEQFFGPGTRLTVL.

This clonotype was counted many times. The chain joins TRBV5-1 to TRBJ2-1; D remains unclear. The germline V gene has CDR1 SGHRS and CDR2 YFSETQ. V was shortened by 0 bases and J by 7 bases, with 17 bases between the two germline ends. The CDR3 is 16 residues long. CDR3 sequence: CASSLASRSLSNEQFF. CDR3 bases: TGCGCCAGCAGCTTGGCCTCGAGGAGCCTGAGTAATGAGCAGTTCTTC.

In its sample, this clonotype was seen many times. Here the CDR3 reads CASSKDTQETQYF. In DNA, the CDR3 is TGTGCCAGCAGCAAGGACACCCAAGAGACCCAGTACTTC. The rearrangement joins TRBV5-6 to TRBJ2-5, with D possibly matching TRBD1 (5 bases). This CDR3 comprises 13 residues. CDR1 is SGHDT and CDR2 is YYEEEE in the germline V gene. Trimming removed 4 bases at V and 1 base at J, with 8 bases between.